A selection of T cell receptor beta chains follows, all from one sample in a study of blood T cell repertoires in COVID-19. TCRdb's copy holds only in-frame clones and misses some; the assay was immunoSEQ multiplex PCR. Here the sample spans over 50,000 clones, just under 85% being singletons. Sequenced: peripheral blood. The receptor source for this set is a man in his sixties or seventies with acute or convalescent COVID-19. CDR3s include the opening cysteine and the closing phenylalanine or tryptophan. Fields, in order: D gene, J gene, clone size, V gene, CDR3 DNA, CDR3 protein. The D gene is left open where the match is weak. Some rows have no size entry. The others give once, few or many, or a class for an expanded clone.

d_call: -
j_call: TRBJ1-2
clone_size: once
v_call: TRBV6-5
cdr3_nt: TGTGCCAGCAGTTCGCCGGGGGTTGACTATGGCTACACCTTC
cdr3_aa: CASSSPGVDYGYTF

d_call: TRBD2
j_call: TRBJ2-1
clone_size: -
v_call: TRBV29-1
cdr3_nt: TGCAGCGTTGAAACTGGTCTGCGGGGGTCCTACAATGAGCAGTTCTTC
cdr3_aa: CSVETGLRGSYNEQFF

d_call: -
j_call: TRBJ2-7
clone_size: -
v_call: TRBV2
cdr3_nt: TGTGCCACCTCCCAAGACAGATTCTACTCCTACGAGCAGTACTTC
cdr3_aa: CATSQDRFYSYEQYF

d_call: -
j_call: TRBJ1-1
clone_size: -
v_call: TRBV3-1/TRBV3-2
cdr3_nt: TGTGCCAGCACCACCTTCGGTGTCACTGAAGCTTTCTTT
cdr3_aa: CASTTFGVTEAFF

d_call: TRBD1
j_call: TRBJ1-1
clone_size: -
v_call: TRBV2
cdr3_nt: TGTGCCAGCAGTTACGACAGGGGGCGGACTGAAGCTTTCTTT
cdr3_aa: CASSYDRGRTEAFF

d_call: -
j_call: TRBJ1-1
clone_size: -
v_call: TRBV20-1
cdr3_nt: TGCAGTGCTAGTAAAGCCAACTTGAGGCAAGGGAACACTGAAGCTTTCTTT
cdr3_aa: CSASKANLRQGNTEAFF

d_call: -
j_call: TRBJ2-2
clone_size: -
v_call: TRBV12-5
cdr3_nt: TGTGCTAGTGGTTTGTACAGAGTCAACACCGGGGAGCTGTTTTTT
cdr3_aa: CASGLYRVNTGELFF

d_call: -
j_call: TRBJ1-5
clone_size: -
v_call: TRBV12-3/TRBV12-4
cdr3_nt: TGTGCCAGCAGGGGCAGGGAGGGTCAGCCCCAGCATTTT
cdr3_aa: CASRGREGQPQHF

d_call: TRBD1
j_call: TRBJ2-2
clone_size: -
v_call: TRBV6-1
cdr3_nt: TGTGCCAGCAGTGAACAGGGGGCCTCCACCGGGGAGCTGTTTTTT
cdr3_aa: CASSEQGASTGELFF

d_call: -
j_call: TRBJ1-4
clone_size: -
v_call: TRBV15
cdr3_nt: TGTGCCACCAGCAGAAAGAGGTCATCAACTAATGAAAAACTGTTTTTT
cdr3_aa: CATSRKRSSTNEKLFF

d_call: -
j_call: TRBJ2-1
clone_size: -
v_call: TRBV5-1
cdr3_nt: TGCGCCAGCAGCTTGCAGATGTCGGCGGGGAGCTCCTACAATGAGCAGTTCTTC
cdr3_aa: CASSLQMSAGSSYNEQFF

d_call: -
j_call: TRBJ2-1
clone_size: -
v_call: TRBV12-5
cdr3_nt: TGTGCTAGTGCCTTGGGGGGTTCCTACAATGAGCAGTTCTTC
cdr3_aa: CASALGGSYNEQFF

d_call: -
j_call: TRBJ1-5
clone_size: -
v_call: TRBV15
cdr3_nt: TGTGCCACCAGTAGCGGAGTCGATAGCAATCAGCCCCAGCATTTT
cdr3_aa: CATSSGVDSNQPQHF

d_call: -
j_call: TRBJ2-2
clone_size: -
v_call: TRBV11-2
cdr3_nt: TGTGCCAGCAGCTTAGATATTGCCGGGGAGCTGTTTTTT
cdr3_aa: CASSLDIAGELFF

d_call: TRBD1
j_call: TRBJ1-1
clone_size: -
v_call: TRBV7-3
cdr3_nt: TGTGCCAGCTCCGGGACAGGGGGCACTGAAGCTTTCTTT
cdr3_aa: CASSGTGGTEAFF

d_call: TRBD1
j_call: TRBJ2-1
clone_size: -
v_call: TRBV5-1
cdr3_nt: TGCGCCAGCAGCTTGGGGGACAGGGATGAGCAGTTCTTC
cdr3_aa: CASSLGDRDEQFF

d_call: -
j_call: TRBJ1-5
clone_size: -
v_call: TRBV6-6
cdr3_nt: TGTGCCAGCAGCCTTAGGGGGGGGAATCAGCCCCAGCATTTT
cdr3_aa: CASSLRGGNQPQHF

d_call: TRBD1
j_call: TRBJ1-6
clone_size: -
v_call: TRBV4-2
cdr3_nt: TGTGCCAGCAGCCAAGATTCCTGGACAGGTTTGAGCTCCTATAATTCACCCCTCCACTTT
cdr3_aa: CASSQDSWTGLSSYNSPLHF

d_call: TRBD1
j_call: TRBJ1-5
clone_size: -
v_call: TRBV18
cdr3_nt: TGTGCCAGCTCAGCTGACAGGGGTGCTAGCAATCAGCCCCAGCATTTT
cdr3_aa: CASSADRGASNQPQHF

d_call: -
j_call: TRBJ2-5
clone_size: -
v_call: TRBV5-1
cdr3_nt: TGCGCCAGCAGCTCCTCCACCTCCTCCAGTGAGACCCAGTACTTC
cdr3_aa: CASSSSTSSSETQYF

d_call: -
j_call: TRBJ2-5
clone_size: -
v_call: TRBV6-6
cdr3_nt: TGTGCCACCCAGTGGGGGCGGGCCGCGGAGACCCAGTACTTC
cdr3_aa: CATQWGRAAETQYF

d_call: -
j_call: TRBJ1-2
clone_size: -
v_call: TRBV10-3
cdr3_nt: TGTGCCATCAGTGAGTCGCTGAGTTATGGCTACACCTTC
cdr3_aa: CAISESLSYGYTF

d_call: -
j_call: TRBJ1-1
clone_size: -
v_call: TRBV5-6
cdr3_nt: TGTGCCAGCAGCGCGGCTTCGAACACTGAAGCTTTCTTT
cdr3_aa: CASSAASNTEAFF

d_call: -
j_call: TRBJ2-3
clone_size: -
v_call: TRBV2
cdr3_nt: TGTGCCAGCAGTCCGGGTGGAGGCGCAGATACGCAGTATTTT
cdr3_aa: CASSPGGGADTQYF